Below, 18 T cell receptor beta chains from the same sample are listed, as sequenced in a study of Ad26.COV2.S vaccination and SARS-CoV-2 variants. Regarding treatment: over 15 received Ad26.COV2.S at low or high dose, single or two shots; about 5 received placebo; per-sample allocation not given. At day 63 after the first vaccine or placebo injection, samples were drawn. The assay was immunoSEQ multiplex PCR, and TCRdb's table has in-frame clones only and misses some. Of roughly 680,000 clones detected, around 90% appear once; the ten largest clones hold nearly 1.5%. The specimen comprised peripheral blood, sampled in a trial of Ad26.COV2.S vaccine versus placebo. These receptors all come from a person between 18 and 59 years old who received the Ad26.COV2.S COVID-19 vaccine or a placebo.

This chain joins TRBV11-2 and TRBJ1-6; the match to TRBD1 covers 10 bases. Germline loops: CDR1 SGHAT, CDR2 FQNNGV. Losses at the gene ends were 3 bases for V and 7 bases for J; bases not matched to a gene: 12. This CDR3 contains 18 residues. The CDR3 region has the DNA TGTGCCAGCAGCTTTGGTGGGACAGGGGCAGGGTCGAATTCACCCCTCCACTTT. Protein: CASSFGGTGAGSNSPLHF.

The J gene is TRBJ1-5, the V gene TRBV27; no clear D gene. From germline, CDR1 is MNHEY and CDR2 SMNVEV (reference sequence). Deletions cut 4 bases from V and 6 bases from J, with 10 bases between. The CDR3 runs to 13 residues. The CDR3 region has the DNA TGTGCCAGCAGTTCTGGACGGTTTCAGCCCCAGCATTTT. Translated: CASSSGRFQPQHF.

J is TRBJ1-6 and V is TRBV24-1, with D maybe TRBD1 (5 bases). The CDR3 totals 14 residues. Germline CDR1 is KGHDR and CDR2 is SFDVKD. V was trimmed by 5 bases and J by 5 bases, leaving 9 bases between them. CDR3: CATSGRGDNSPLHF. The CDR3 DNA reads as TGTGCCACCAGTGGAAGAGGGGATAATTCACCCCTCCACTTT.

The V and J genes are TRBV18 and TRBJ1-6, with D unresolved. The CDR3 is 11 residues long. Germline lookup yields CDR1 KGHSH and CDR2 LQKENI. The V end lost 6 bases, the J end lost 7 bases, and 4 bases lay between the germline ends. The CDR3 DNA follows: TGTGCCAGCTCCGCGAATTCACCCCTCCACTTT. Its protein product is CASSANSPLHF.

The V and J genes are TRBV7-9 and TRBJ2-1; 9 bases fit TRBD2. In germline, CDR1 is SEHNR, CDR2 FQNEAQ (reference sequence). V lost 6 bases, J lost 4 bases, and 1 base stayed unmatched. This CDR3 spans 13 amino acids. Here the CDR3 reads CASRGLAYNEQFF. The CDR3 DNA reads TGTGCCAGCAGGGGACTAGCTTACAATGAGCAGTTCTTC.

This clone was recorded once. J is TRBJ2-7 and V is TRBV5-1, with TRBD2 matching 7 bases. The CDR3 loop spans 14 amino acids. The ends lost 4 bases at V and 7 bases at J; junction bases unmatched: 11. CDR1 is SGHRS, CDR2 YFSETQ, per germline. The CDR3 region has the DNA TGCGCCAGCAGCGTGGACGGGCCCGGGGGGGAGCAGTACTTC. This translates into CASSVDGPGGEQYF.

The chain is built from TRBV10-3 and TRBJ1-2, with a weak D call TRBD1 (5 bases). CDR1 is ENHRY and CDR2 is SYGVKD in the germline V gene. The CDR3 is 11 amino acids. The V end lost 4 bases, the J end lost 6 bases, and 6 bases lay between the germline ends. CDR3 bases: TGTGCCATCAGTGCAGGGAATGGCTACACCTTC. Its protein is CAISAGNGYTF.

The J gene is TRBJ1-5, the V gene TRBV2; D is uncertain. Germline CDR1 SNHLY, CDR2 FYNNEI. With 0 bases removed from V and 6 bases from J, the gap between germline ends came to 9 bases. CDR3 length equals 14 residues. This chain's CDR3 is CASSEALGSQPQHF. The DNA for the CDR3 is TGTGCCAGCAGTGAAGCGCTTGGGTCTCAGCCCCAGCATTTT.

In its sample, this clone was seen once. CDR3 region: CAWSGGALGSNEQFF. The CDR3 DNA reads TGTGCCTGGAGTGGGGGGGCGTTAGGATCCAATGAGCAGTTCTTC. The J gene is TRBJ2-1, the V gene TRBV30; D might be TRBD1 or TRBD2, each matching 6 bases. Trimming stripped 1 base from V and 6 bases from J, with 16 bases between. CDR3 length: 15 amino acids. Germline CDR1 is GTSNPN and CDR2 is SVGIG (reference sequence).

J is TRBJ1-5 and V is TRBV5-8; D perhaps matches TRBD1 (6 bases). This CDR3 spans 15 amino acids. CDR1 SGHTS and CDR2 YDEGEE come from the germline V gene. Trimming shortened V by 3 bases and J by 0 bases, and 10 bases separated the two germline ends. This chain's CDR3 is CASSSQGYSNQPQHF. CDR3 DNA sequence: TGTGCCAGCAGCTCACAGGGATATAGCAATCAGCCCCAGCATTTT.

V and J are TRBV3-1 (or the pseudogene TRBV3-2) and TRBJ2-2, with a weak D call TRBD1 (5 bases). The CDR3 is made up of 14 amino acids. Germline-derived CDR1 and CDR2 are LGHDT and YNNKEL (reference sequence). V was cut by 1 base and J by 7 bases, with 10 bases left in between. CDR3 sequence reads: CASSQAKGFGELFF. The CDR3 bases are TGTGCCAGCAGCCAAGCGAAGGGGTTCGGGGAGCTGTTTTTT.

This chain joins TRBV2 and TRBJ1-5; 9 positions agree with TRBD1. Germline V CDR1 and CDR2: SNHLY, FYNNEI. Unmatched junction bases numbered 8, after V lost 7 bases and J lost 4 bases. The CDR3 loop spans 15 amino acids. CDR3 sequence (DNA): TGTGCCAGCACTATAGGGACAGGGCTGAATCAGCCCCAGCATTTT. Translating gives CASTIGTGLNQPQHF.

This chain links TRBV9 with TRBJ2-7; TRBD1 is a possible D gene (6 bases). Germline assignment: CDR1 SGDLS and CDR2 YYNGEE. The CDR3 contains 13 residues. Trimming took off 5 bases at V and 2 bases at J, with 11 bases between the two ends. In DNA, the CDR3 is TGTGCCAGCAGTCAGGCAGGGGCCTACGAGCAGTACTTC. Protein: CASSQAGAYEQYF.

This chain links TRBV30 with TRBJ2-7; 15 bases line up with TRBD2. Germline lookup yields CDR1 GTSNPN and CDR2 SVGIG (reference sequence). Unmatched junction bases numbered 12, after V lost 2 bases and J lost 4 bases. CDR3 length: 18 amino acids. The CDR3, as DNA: TGTGCCTGGAGTCCCTTTAGGACTAGCGGGAGGGCCTGGTACGAGCAGTACTTC. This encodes CAWSPFRTSGRAWYEQYF.

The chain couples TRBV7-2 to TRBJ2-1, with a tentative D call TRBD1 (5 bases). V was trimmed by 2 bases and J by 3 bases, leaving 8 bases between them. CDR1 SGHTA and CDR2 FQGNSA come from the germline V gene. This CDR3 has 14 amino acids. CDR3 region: CASSLQGYYNEQFF. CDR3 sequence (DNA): TGTGCCAGCAGCTTACAGGGATACTACAATGAGCAGTTCTTC.

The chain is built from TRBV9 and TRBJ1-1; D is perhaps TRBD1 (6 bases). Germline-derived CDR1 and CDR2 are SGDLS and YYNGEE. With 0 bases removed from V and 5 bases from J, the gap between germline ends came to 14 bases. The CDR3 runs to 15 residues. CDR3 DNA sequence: TGTGCCAGCAGCGTAGGTGGGGGCGAAGGTACTGAAGCTTTCTTT. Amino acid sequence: CASSVGGGEGTEAFF.

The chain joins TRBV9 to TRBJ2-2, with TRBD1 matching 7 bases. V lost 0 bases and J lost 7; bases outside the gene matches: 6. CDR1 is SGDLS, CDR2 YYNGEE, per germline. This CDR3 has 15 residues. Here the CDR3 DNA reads TGTGCCAGCAGCGTAGGAGGGGGCGATGGCGGGGAGCTGTTTTTT. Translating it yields CASSVGGGDGGELFF.

The CDR3 nucleotides are TGTGCCAGCAGCCCACGGCTTACCGGGACACGGACCGAGCAGTACTTC. The encoded protein is CASSPRLTGTRTEQYF. The chain uses TRBV6-2 or TRBV6-3 and TRBJ2-7; a possible D gene is TRBD1 (6 bases). The CDR3 contains 16 residues. The germline CDR1 and CDR2 sequences are MNHEY and SVGEGT. Trimming removed 6 bases at V and 6 bases at J, with 24 bases between.